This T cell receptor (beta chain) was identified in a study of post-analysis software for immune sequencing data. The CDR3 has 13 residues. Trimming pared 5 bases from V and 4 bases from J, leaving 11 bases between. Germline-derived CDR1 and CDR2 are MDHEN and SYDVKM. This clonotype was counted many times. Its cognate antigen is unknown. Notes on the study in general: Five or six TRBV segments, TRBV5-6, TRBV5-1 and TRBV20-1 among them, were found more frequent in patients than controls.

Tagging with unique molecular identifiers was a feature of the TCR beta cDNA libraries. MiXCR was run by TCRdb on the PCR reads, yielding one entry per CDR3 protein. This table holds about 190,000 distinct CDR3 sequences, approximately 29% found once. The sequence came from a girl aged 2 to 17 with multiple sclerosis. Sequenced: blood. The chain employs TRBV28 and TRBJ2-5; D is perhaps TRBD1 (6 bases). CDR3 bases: TGTGCCAGCAGTCCAATACAGGGAGAGACCCAGTACTTC. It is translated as CASSPIQGETQYF.